These 22 T cell receptor beta chains were sequenced from one sample in a study of T cell responses to AZD1222 COVID-19 vaccine. TCRdb keeps only in-frame clones here, not all; method: immunoSEQ multiplex PCR. The profile shows approximately 110,000 clones, approximately 88% of them singletons. This specimen was peripheral blood, taken on day 0 of AZD1222 vaccination. Source of these receptors: an adult in good health.

The chain has TRBV19 and TRBJ1-2, with D uncertain. Germline V gene data show CDR1 as LNHDA and CDR2 as SQIVND (reference sequence). The V end lost 9 bases, the J end lost 7 bases, and 15 bases lay between the germline ends. CDR3 length equals 12 residues. The CDR3 DNA reads TGTGCCAGCTTCGCCGTCAGTTCTGGCTACACCTTC. Amino acids: CASFAVSSGYTF.

The CDR3 DNA follows: TGTGCCAGCAGCATGGGGGGCACTGAAGCTTTCTTT. Its protein is CASSMGGTEAFF. This rearrangement joins TRBV28 to TRBJ1-1; tentatively, D is TRBD1 (5 bases). The CDR3 has 12 residues. Germline CDR1 MDHEN, CDR2 SYDVKM. Deletions cut 6 bases from V and 4 bases from J, with 9 bases between. Filled out from reference TRBV28 and TRBJ1-1, the complete variable domain reads DVKVTQSSRYLVKRTGEKVFLECVQDMDHENMFWYRQDPGLGLRLIYFSYDVKMKEKGDIPEGYSVSREKKERFSLILESASTNQTSMYLCASSMGGTEAFFGQGTRLTVV.

This chain uses TRBV4-2 with TRBJ2-3; the D gene is possibly TRBD2 (6 bases). Per germline, CDR1 LGHNA and CDR2 YNFKEQ. Between the trimmed V and J ends, which lost 4 bases and 0 bases, there was a span of 14 bases. CDR3 length: 16 amino acids. The CDR3 DNA reads TGTGCCAGCAGCCTTCTGGCTGGGACTAGCACAGATACGCAGTATTTT. Encoded protein: CASSLLAGTSTDTQYF.

This clone was found a few times. The rearrangement joins TRBV5-4 to TRBJ2-3; D tentatively reads TRBD1 or TRBD2 (6 bases each). This CDR3 region has 16 residues. V shed 4 bases and J shed 2 bases, with 17 bases lying between them. Germline assignment: CDR1 SGHNT and CDR2 YYREEE (reference sequence). CDR3 bases: TGTGCCAGCAGCCCGGAAGGGGGGCCCTTCACAGATACGCAGTATTTT. Encoded protein: CASSPEGGPFTDTQYF.

The chain has TRBV7-2 and TRBJ2-1, with TRBD2 matching over 7 bases. This CDR3 is 15 amino acids long. CDR1 and CDR2 from the germline V gene are SGHTA and FQGNSA. Trimming cost V 5 bases and J 2 bases; bases outside gene matches: 6. For the CDR3, the DNA is TGTGCCAGCAGCCCAGCGGGATACCCCTACAATGAGCAGTTCTTC. Residues: CASSPAGYPYNEQFF.

The chain couples TRBV7-8 to TRBJ1-4; D is uncertain. CDR3 length: 15 residues. The germline gives CDR1 SGHVS, CDR2 FQNEAQ. V lost 1 base, J lost 7 bases, and 13 bases lay in between. CDR3 DNA: TGTGCCAGCAGCTTAGTCTTAGCGGGGTTTGAAAAACTGTTTTTT. As protein: CASSLVLAGFEKLFF.

In its sample, this clone was seen once. This chain uses TRBV15 with TRBJ1-4, with 8 nucleotides matching TRBD1. The junction had 11 bases not matched to a gene; V was cut back by 2 bases and J by 6 bases. CDR3 size: 17 residues. The germline V gene encodes CDR1 LNHNV and CDR2 YYDKDF (reference sequence). CDR3 protein: CATSRLGQGAVDEKLFF. The CDR3 coding sequence is TGTGCCACCAGCAGACTTGGTCAGGGGGCAGTCGATGAAAAACTGTTTTTT.

J is TRBJ2-5 and V is TRBV7-6; D call uncertain. The CDR3 has 13 residues. CDR1 and CDR2 (germline): SGHVS, FNYEAQ. V dropped 0 bases and J dropped 2 bases, with 4 bases sitting between them. The CDR3 DNA sequence: TGTGCCAGCAGCTTAGCGACACAAGAGACCCAGTACTTC. Its translation is CASSLATQETQYF.

The V gene is TRBV12-3 or TRBV12-4, the J gene TRBJ1-1; D uncertain. With 6 bases removed from V and 0 bases from J, the gap between germline ends came to 8 bases. CDR3 length: 13 amino acids. For the CDR3, the DNA is TGTGCCAGCAGGGGGATTATGAACACTGAAGCTTTCTTT. It specifies CASRGIMNTEAFF.

CDR3: CASSPRGHLAGAGEQFF. In DNA form, the CDR3 reads TGTGCCAGCAGCCCAAGGGGACATTTAGCGGGGGCTGGTGAGCAGTTCTTC. J is TRBJ2-1 and V is TRBV7-9; 9 positions agree with TRBD2. This CDR3 comprises 17 residues. CDR1 and CDR2 from the germline V gene are SEHNR and FQNEAQ (reference sequence). Trimming took 5 bases from V and 9 from J; bases not matched to a gene: 17.

The sample holds many counts of this clone. J is TRBJ1-2 and V is TRBV4-2; the D is unclear. The CDR3 covers 13 residues. V dropped 3 bases and J dropped 0 bases, with 5 bases sitting between them. CDR1 LGHNA and CDR2 YNFKEQ come from the germline V gene. CDR3 nucleotides: TGTGCCAGCAGCCAGGGTGCTAACTATGGCTACACCTTC. Amino acid sequence: CASSQGANYGYTF.

This CDR3 reads CASSLPGQVQETQYF. The CDR3 DNA reads TGTGCCAGCAGTCTCCCGGGACAGGTCCAAGAGACCCAGTACTTC. This chain connects TRBV6-4 to TRBJ2-5; 8 bases align to TRBD1. Germline trimming cut 5 bases from V and 1 base from J; bases unmatched to any gene: 6. The CDR3 runs to 15 residues. Looked up from germline, CDR1 is MRHNA and CDR2 is SNTAGT.

The rearrangement uses TRBV7-2 and TRBJ1-3, with D maybe TRBD1 (5 bases). The CDR3 has 14 residues. Per germline, CDR1 SGHTA and CDR2 FQGNSA. V gave up 4 bases and J gave up 11 bases, with 18 bases separating them. In DNA form, the CDR3 reads TGTGCCAGCAGCTGGTCCGGGACGAGTTTCCCCATATATTTT. It specifies CASSWSGTSFPIYF. The whole variable domain, remainder taken from reference TRBV7-2 and TRBJ1-3, is GAGVSQSPSNKVTEKGKDVELRCDPISGHTALYWYRQSLGQGLEFLIYFQGNSAPDKSGLPSDRFSAERTGGSVSTLTIQRTQQEDSAVYLCASSWSGTSFPIYFGEGSWLTVV.

The genes are TRBV6-6 and TRBJ2-7, with TRBD1 matching over 12 bases. This CDR3 region has 14 residues. The J segment lost 11 bases and the V segment lost 6 bases, leaving 11 bases of the junction unmatched. Germline CDR1 reads MNHNY; CDR2 reads SVGAGI (reference sequence). In DNA form, the CDR3 reads TGTGCCAGCAGGCCCGGGACAGGGGGCCCGTTGAAGTACTTC. Translation: CASRPGTGGPLKYF.

This clone was observed a handful of times. This rearrangement joins TRBV15 to TRBJ1-2; tentatively, D is TRBD1 (6 bases). The CDR3 spans 15 residues. The V gene lost 3 bases and the J gene lost 4 bases, with 15 bases spanning the gap. Germline V CDR1 and CDR2: LNHNV, YYDKDF (reference sequence). The CDR3 nucleotides are TGTGCCACCAGCAGGACTGGGGGGACAAGCTATGGCTACACCTTC. Residues: CATSRTGGTSYGYTF.

Only one count was recorded for this clone. J is TRBJ1-1 and V is TRBV11-2; D is uncertain. The CDR3 totals 13 residues. Germline CDR1 and CDR2: SGHAT and FQNNGV. Trimming removed 3 bases at V and 1 base at J, with 6 bases between. DNA for the CDR3: TGTGCCAGCAGCTTTCGAGGGAACACTGAAGCTTTCTTT. It encodes CASSFRGNTEAFF.

V is TRBV7-2 and J is TRBJ2-1, with TRBD2 matching over 13 bases. CDR1 is SGHTA, CDR2 FQGNSA, per germline. CDR3 size: 16 residues. Losses at the gene ends were 5 bases for V and 3 bases for J; bases not matched to a gene: 4. The CDR3 DNA reads TGTGCCAGCAGCCCACTAGCGGGGGGGCTCTACAATGAGCAGTTCTTC. Translated: CASSPLAGGLYNEQFF. Using reference TRBV7-2 and TRBJ2-1 for the parts outside the CDR3, the full variable domain is GAGVSQSPSNKVTEKGKDVELRCDPISGHTALYWYRQSLGQGLEFLIYFQGNSAPDKSGLPSDRFSAERTGGSVSTLTIQRTQQEDSAVYLCASSPLAGGLYNEQFFGPGTRLTVL.

The rearrangement links TRBV19 to TRBJ1-2; perhaps TRBD1 as D (5 bases). V was shortened by 7 bases and J by 6 bases, with 21 bases between the two germline ends. In germline, CDR1 is LNHDA, CDR2 SQIVND (reference sequence). This CDR3 has 15 residues. The CDR3 nucleotides read TGTGCCAGTACCAGCGGGGGAGGGCAACAAGATGGCTACACCTTC. Translating gives CASTSGGGQQDGYTF.

The rearrangement links TRBV3-1 (or the pseudogene TRBV3-2) to TRBJ1-5; 8 bases map to TRBD1. V dropped 1 base and J dropped 5; count of bases not matched to a gene: 4. The germline V gene has CDR1 LGHDT and CDR2 YNNKEL (reference sequence). The CDR3 is 15 amino acids. The DNA for the CDR3 is TGTGCCAGCAGCCAAGGGACAGGGATTGATCAGCCCCAGCATTTT. Its translation: CASSQGTGIDQPQHF.

The chain is built from TRBV7-9 and TRBJ1-2; 12 bases match TRBD1. Per germline, CDR1 SEHNR and CDR2 FQNEAQ (reference sequence). Unmatched junction bases numbered 5, after V lost 5 bases and J lost 7 bases. This CDR3 comprises 14 residues. The CDR3 loop reads CASSPGTGGGGYTF. The CDR3 DNA is TGTGCCAGCAGCCCCGGGACAGGGGGCGGTGGCTACACCTTC.

The chain employs TRBV28 and TRBJ1-2; D gene ambiguous. Germline assignment: CDR1 MDHEN and CDR2 SYDVKM. Trimming removed 2 bases from V and 4 bases from J, with 8 bases in between. This CDR3 comprises 13 residues. DNA for the CDR3: TGTGCCAGCAGTTTAGTTGCGGTCTATGGCTACACCTTC. Amino acids: CASSLVAVYGYTF.

This chain joins TRBV6-6 and TRBJ1-1; no reliable D call. V was clipped by 5 bases and J by 1 base, with 2 bases between them. CDR1 is MNHNY and CDR2 is SVGAGI in the germline V gene (reference sequence). The CDR3 extends over 11 amino acids. The CDR3 protein is CASSRNTEAFF. CDR3 nucleotides: TGTGCCAGCAGTCGGAACACTGAAGCTTTCTTT.